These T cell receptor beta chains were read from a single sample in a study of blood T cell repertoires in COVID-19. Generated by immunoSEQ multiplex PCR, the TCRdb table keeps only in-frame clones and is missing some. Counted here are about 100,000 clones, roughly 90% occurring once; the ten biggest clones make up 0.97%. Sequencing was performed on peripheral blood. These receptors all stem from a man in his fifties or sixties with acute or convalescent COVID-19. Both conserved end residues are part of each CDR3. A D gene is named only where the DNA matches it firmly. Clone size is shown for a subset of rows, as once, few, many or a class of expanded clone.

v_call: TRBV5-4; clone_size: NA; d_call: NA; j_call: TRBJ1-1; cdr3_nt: TGTGCCAGCAGCTTCTCGACAGGGAACACTGAAGCTTTCTTT; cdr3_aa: CASSFSTGNTEAFF
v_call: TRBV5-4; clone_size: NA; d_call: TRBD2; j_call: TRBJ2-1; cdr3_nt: TGTGCCAGCAGCTTGGGCGGGACTAGATACAATGAGCAGTTCTTC; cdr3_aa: CASSLGGTRYNEQFF
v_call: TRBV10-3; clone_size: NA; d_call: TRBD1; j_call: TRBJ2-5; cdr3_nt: TGTGCCATCAGTGATTGGCAGGGGGCTTTGGAGACCCAGTACTTC; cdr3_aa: CAISDWQGALETQYF
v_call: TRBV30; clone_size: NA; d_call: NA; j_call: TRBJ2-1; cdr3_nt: TGTGCCTGGAGTGGTGGGGCTACCACCTACAATGAGCAGTTCTTC; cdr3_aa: CAWSGGATTYNEQFF
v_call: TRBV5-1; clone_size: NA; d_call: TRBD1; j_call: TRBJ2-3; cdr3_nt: TGCGCCAGCAGCTGGACAGGGGGTGGAGGCACAGATACGCAGTATTTT; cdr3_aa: CASSWTGGGGTDTQYF
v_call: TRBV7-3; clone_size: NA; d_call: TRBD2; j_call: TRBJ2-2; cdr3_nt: TGTGCCAGCAGCTTAAAACGAGCGGGGGCCGCGAACACCGGGGAGCTGTTTTTT; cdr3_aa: CASSLKRAGAANTGELFF
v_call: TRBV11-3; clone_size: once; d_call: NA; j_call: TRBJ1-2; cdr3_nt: TGTGCCAGCAGCCACGGCCGGGGGAACTACACCTTC; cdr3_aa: CASSHGRGNYTF
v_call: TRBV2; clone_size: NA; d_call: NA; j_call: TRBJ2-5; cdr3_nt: TGTGCCAGCAGTTACAGGGAGACCCAGTACTTC; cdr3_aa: CASSYRETQYF
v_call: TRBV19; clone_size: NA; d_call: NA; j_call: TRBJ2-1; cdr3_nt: TGTGCCAGTAGTAGGGGGACACTAGATGAGCAGCTCTTC; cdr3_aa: CASSRGTLDEQLF
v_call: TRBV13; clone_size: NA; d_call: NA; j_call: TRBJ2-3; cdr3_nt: TGTGCCAGCAGCTTCAGGGGAGATACGCAGTATTTT; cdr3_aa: CASSFRGDTQYF
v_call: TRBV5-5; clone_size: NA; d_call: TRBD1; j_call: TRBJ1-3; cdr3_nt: TGTGCCAGCAGCTTGGATGTTGGCCACAATTACAGGGGGCCCGGAAACACCATATATTTT; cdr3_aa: CASSLDVGHNYRGPGNTIYF
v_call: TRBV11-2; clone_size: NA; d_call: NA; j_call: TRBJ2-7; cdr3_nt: TGTGCCAGCAGCTTAGATCTGGGACTCCAGTACTTC; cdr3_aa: CASSLDLGLQYF
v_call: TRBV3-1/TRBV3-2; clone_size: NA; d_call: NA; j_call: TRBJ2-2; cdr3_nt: TGTGCCAGCAGCCAAGTAATCCAACGGGAGACGAACACCGGGGAGCTGTTTTTT; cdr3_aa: CASSQVIQRETNTGELFF
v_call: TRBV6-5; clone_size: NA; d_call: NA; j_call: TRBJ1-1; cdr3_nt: TGTGCCAGCTCGGGTCCAGTGAACACTGAAGCTTTCTTT; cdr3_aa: CASSGPVNTEAFF
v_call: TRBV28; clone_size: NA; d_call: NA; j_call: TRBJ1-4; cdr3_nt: TGTGCCAGCCTACGAGGGCCAAATGAAAAACTGTTTTTT; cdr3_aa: CASLRGPNEKLFF
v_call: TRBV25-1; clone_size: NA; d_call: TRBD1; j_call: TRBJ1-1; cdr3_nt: TGTGCCAGCAGTGAATTGGGTACAGGGGGGTTCACTGAAGCTTTCTTT; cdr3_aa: CASSELGTGGFTEAFF
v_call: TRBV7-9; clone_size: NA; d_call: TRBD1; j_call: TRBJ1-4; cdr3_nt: TGTGCCAGCGCTCCCCAGGGGGGAACTGGTGAAAAACTGTTTTTT; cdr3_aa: CASAPQGGTGEKLFF
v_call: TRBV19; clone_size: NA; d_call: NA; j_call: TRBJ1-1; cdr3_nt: TGTGCCAGTAGTATTTTCGGGAACACTGAAGCTTTCTTT; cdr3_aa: CASSIFGNTEAFF
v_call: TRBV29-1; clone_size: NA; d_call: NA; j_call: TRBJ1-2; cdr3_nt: TGCAGCGGCCAGACAGCGAACTATGGCTACACCTTC; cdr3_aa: CSGQTANYGYTF
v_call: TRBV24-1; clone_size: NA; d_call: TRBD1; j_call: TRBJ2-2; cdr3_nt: TGTGCCACCAGTGATTGGGGACAGGGGAACACCGGGGAGCTGTTTTTT; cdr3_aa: CATSDWGQGNTGELFF
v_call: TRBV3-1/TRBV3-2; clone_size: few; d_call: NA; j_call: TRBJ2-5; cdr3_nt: TGTGCCAGCAGCCAATACCCAGGCGGGGCCCAGTACTTC; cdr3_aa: CASSQYPGGAQYF
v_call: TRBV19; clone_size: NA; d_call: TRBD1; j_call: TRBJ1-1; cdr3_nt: TGTGCCAGTATCTCCAACAGGGACAGGGGAGGGATGAACACTGAAGCTTTCTTT; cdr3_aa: CASISNRDRGGMNTEAFF